This entry lists 7 T cell receptor beta chains sequenced from one sample in a study of cytomegalovirus exposure and HLA in healthy donors. Vbeta (60) and Jbeta (13) primers were used in the PCR. Data came from immunoSEQ multiplex PCR; TCRdb stores just in-frame clones and leaves some out. The sample lists about 140,000 clones, 70% to 85% occurring once. The source material was PBMCs. The receptors come from a man in his forties in good health and CMV-seropositive.

This clone was seen a handful of times. Within the sample, other DNA sequences also encode this same CDR3. The gene calls are TRBV11-2 and TRBJ1-1; TRBD1 might be the D (5 bases). The CDR3 length is 13 residues. The germline V and J ends were trimmed by 5 bases and 1 base, with 8 bases remaining between them. The germline V gene has CDR1 SGHAT and CDR2 FQNNGV. CDR3 coding DNA: TGTGCCAGCAGCCCCGGACAGAACACTGAAGCTTTCTTT. The encoded protein is CASSPGQNTEAFF.

V is TRBV11-3 and J is TRBJ2-5, with D perhaps matching TRBD1 (6 bases). V lost 2 bases, J lost 5 bases, and 12 bases lay in between. Germline values: CDR1 SGHNT, CDR2 YENEEA. This CDR3 has 14 amino acids. In nucleotides, the CDR3 is TGTGCCAGCAGCTTACAGGGGCTGGGGGAGACCCAGTACTTC. This sequence encodes CASSLQGLGETQYF.

The chain links TRBV29-1 to TRBJ2-5; 14 bases are a match to TRBD2. Matching the DNA end better, TRBJ2-7 makes the J call doubtful. The CDR3 spans 16 residues. Per germline, CDR1 SQVTM and CDR2 ANQGSEA. CDR3 residues: CSVDSGTSGSSGEQYF. In nucleotides, the CDR3 is TGCAGCGTGGACTCCGGGACTAGCGGGAGTTCGGGCGAGCAGTACTTC.

This clone was observed a handful of times. The chain links TRBV6-5 to TRBJ1-5; tentatively, D is TRBD1 (6 bases). Per the germline V gene, CDR1 is MNHEY and CDR2 is SVGAGI. The CDR3 is 13 residues long. V gave up 3 bases and J gave up 5 bases, with 8 bases separating them. This CDR3 reads CASSYYRDQPQHF. The CDR3 coding sequence is TGTGCCAGCAGTTATTACAGGGATCAGCCCCAGCATTTT.

J is TRBJ2-2 and V is TRBV6-5; weak D call: TRBD2 (7 bases). The CDR3 has 14 residues. V was clipped by 7 bases and J by 2 bases, with 11 bases between them. Germline V gives CDR1 MNHEY, CDR2 SVGAGI. Written as DNA, the CDR3 is TGTGCCAGCAAGGGGGGGGCTAACACCGGGGAGCTGTTTTTT. Residues: CASKGGANTGELFF.

V is TRBV4-1 and J is TRBJ2-1; D unresolved. The CDR3 covers 14 residues. Deletions cut 1 base from V and 3 bases from J, with 7 bases between. Germline CDR1 and CDR2: MGHRA and YSYEKL. The CDR3 sequence is CASSQAYYYNEQFF. The CDR3 coding sequence is TGCGCCAGCAGCCAAGCCTACTACTACAATGAGCAGTTCTTC.

Notes on this clone: One end of the junction does not line up with germline, which may come from a read error. Other DNA sequences of this sample code for an identical CDR3. This chain links TRBV27 with TRBJ1-1; 11 positions match TRBD1. The CDR3 contains 16 residues. Germline loops: CDR1 MNHEY, CDR2 SMNVEV (reference sequence). This CDR3 is CASSLSPGQGGPEAFF. In nucleotides, the CDR3 is TGCGCCAGCAGTTTATCTCCGGGACAGGGGGGCCCTGAAGCTTTCTTT.